Given below is one T cell receptor (beta chain) in context. Its target antigen remains unknown. Base qualities are missing; no much larger clone stands one base away. Libraries were built with 5' RACE. The instrument was an Illumina HiSeq 2500. A second roughly 6 to 12 cycle PCR used a sample-barcoded 5' primer and a J-beta primer mix. Each TCR beta cDNA molecule received a unique molecular identifier from a template-switch 5' adaptor carrying 12 random nucleotides. At least 2.5 million CDR3-containing paired-end reads were obtained from each sample. First-strand cDNA synthesis was performed from all RNA using the Mint cDNA synthesis kit, with priming by a TRBC-specific oligonucleotide. Following uracil-DNA glycosylase treatment, a first 18-cycle PCR with universal primers M1SS and BC2_uni_R was performed on all cDNA. In the authors' own workflow: For normalization, 1 million high-quality reads, each with a distinct molecular identifier, were randomly selected from each sample. Reads sharing molecular identifiers were discarded rather than binned into consensus sequences. MiTCR, set to a Q25 quality threshold and the strictest error-elimination algorithm, was used for CDR3 identification, clonotype clustering and error correction. Lower-bound total TCR beta diversity was estimated with a nonparametric unseen species model using Euler transformation. TCRdb itself trimmed the public reads at Q25 with fastp, ran MiXCR and retained productive beta chains. One record per CDR3 amino acid sequence lists the most common genes and DNA. TCRdb's processing, not the study's, gives the V and J calls here. Present in this sample are about 1.8 million distinct CDR3 sequences, around 48% of which were seen just once. Of the sample, roughly 2% falls within the top ten clones.

Compared with germline, V lacks 1 base and J lacks 2 bases; bases without a gene match: 6. The CDR3, cysteine through phenylalanine, is 16 amino acids long. Only the CDR3 DNA stays, 48 bases, in frame from base 1. These data originate in a study of blood T cells in healthy people across ages (dated by TCRdb to 2015 to 2017). General notes on the study: In model experiments, template switching captured about one uniquely barcoded TCR beta cDNA molecule for every two T cells. The donors were divided into four age groups: young (average around 15 years), middle-aged (approximately 42), aged (about 61) and long-lived (roughly 88). Age-related changes in TCR beta repertoire diversity were measured in the study by deep sequencing normalized with unique cDNA molecular identifiers. For two donors (one aged 18 to 30 and one aged 80 or older), the study analyzed two additional independent replicas of 1 million unique cDNA reads from the same blood draw. Donors of different ages were randomly distributed across sequencing lanes to avoid experimental bias. The research as a whole found: Compared with the aged group, the long-lived group had more naive CD4+ T cells, fewer expanded clones and increased TCR diversity, a pattern suggesting age selection. Estimates of total diversity based on one million sequenced T cells were considered lower bounds and underestimates. Since profiling was done on bulk unsorted PBMCs, naive and antigen-experienced compartments could not be conclusively compared. Observed TCR beta diversity correlated strongly with the percentage of naive T cells measured by flow cytometry. Observed TCR beta diversity per million T cells fell roughly linearly with age, and a significant reduction was already apparent by age roughly 40. The CMV infection status of donors was not known, potentially confounding age-related changes in expanded clonotypes.

Systemically healthy Caucasian individuals from Russia, 39 in total and aged roughly 6 to 100 years, were included as donors. Approximately 9.3 milliliters of peripheral blood were drawn from each donor into EDTA-treated Vacutainer tubes. PBMCs were isolated by Ficoll-Paque density-gradient centrifugation, with at least 7 million obtained per sample. Trizol reagent was used to extract total RNA from PBMCs, with at least 6 micrograms per sample. For every donor, an aliquot of PBMCs went through flow cytometry to measure the percentages of naive CD45RAhigh/CD27high T cells. The rearranged chain carries TRBV12-3 or TRBV12-4 and TRBJ2-5; 8 bases in the middle match TRBD2. Sequencing was done on a sample of blood. This receptor was obtained from a woman in her thirties or forties in good health. The nucleotide sequence reads TGTGCCAGCAGTTTAGGACTAGCGTGGGGGCAAGAGACCCAGTACTTC. Its protein is CASSLGLAWGQETQYF.